The clone carrying this TCR beta chain was counted a few times. The antigen remains undetermined. The CDR3 end is not reached by the read, which stops 3 residues before it; the germline J gene fills it in. Diagnosis required reduced IgG, IgA and/or IgM with specific antibody deficiency. Caucasian heritage predominated among both patients and controls. Heparinized whole blood, 5 to 8 ml, came from each donor. The data belong to a study of T cell clonality in common variable immunodeficiency. V lost 6 bases and J lost 4, with 14 bases in between. The CDR3 is made up of 14 amino acids. The germline V gene has CDR1 LNHDA and CDR2 SQIVND (reference sequence). Sequencing input was equivalent genomic DNA from CVID and controls. Produced via immunoSEQ multiplex PCR; TCRdb's table is partial and in-frame only. There are about 32,000 clones in the sample, none observed a single time. Overall study results and limits: Fewer deletions and N-nucleotide insertions were reportedly seen in common variable immunodeficiency TCR beta sequences.

This chain connects TRBV19 to TRBJ2-3; a weak D match, TRBD1 (5 bases). The receptor was isolated from a human donor with common variable immunodeficiency. The sequenced sample was peripheral blood mononuclear cells. CDR3 residues: CASRVSGFADTQYF. The CDR3 DNA, read in part, is TGTGCCAGTAGAGTGTCAGGGTTCGCAGATACG.